The sequence of this T cell receptor (beta chain) was determined in a study of blood T cell repertoires in COVID-19. As for the study in general: Sources were T cells, B-cell-depleted T cells, or PBMCs; the material itself was cDNA or gDNA.

V was cut by 0 bases and J by 4 bases, with 5 bases left in between. The CDR3 spans 13 residues. Germline-derived CDR1 and CDR2 are SGHNT and YYREEE (reference sequence). The table came from immunoSEQ multiplex PCR; TCRdb's copy has only in-frame clones and leaves some out. This repertoire shows some 200,000 clones, about 79% found once; its top ten account for roughly 1.4%. What was sequenced was peripheral blood. The chain uses TRBV5-4 and TRBJ2-1; D is undetermined. This TCR came from a woman in her thirties or forties who had recovered from COVID-19. The CDR3: CASSLDSYNEQFF. The CDR3 region has the DNA TGTGCCAGCAGCTTGGATTCGTACAATGAGCAGTTCTTC.